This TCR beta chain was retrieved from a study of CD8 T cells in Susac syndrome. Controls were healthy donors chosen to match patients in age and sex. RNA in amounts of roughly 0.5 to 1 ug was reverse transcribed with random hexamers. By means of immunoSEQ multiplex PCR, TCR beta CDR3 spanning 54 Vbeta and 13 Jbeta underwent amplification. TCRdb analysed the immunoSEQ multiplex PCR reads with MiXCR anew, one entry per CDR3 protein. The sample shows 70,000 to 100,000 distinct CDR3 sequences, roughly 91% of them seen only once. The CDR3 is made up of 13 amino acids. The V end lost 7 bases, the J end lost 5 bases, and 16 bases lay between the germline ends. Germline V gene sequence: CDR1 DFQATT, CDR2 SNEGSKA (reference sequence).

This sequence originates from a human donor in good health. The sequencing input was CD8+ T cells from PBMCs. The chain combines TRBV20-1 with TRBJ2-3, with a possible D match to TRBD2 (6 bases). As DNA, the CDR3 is TGCAGTGGCCGGGACTCCCAGGGAGATACGCAGTATTTT. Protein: CSGRDSQGDTQYF.